This TCR beta chain was retrieved from a study of T cells in Graves' hyperthyroidism and ophthalmopathy. About the research overall: Staff took peripheral blood when the initial diagnosis was made, before any treatment began.

In this sample, this clonotype turned up many times. TCR beta CDR3 sequences were amplified from RNA transcripts. The study used the HTBI primer set for a first-round RT-PCR of the TCR CDR3. TCRdb fed the multiplex PCR reads into MiXCR, producing one record per CDR3 protein. The data contain some 800,000 distinct CDR3 sequences, over 35% of them singletons. Researchers defined stable Graves' hyperthyroidism as no ophthalmopathy progression within 18 months. Aged 18 to 65, the patients had hyperthyroidism that was newly diagnosed and had lasted under 2 months. Diagnostic decisions used clinical symptoms, serum thyroxine and TRAb, thyroid ultrasound and orbital computed tomography. The CDR3 contains 10 residues. Germline V gene sequence: CDR1 SQVTM, CDR2 ANQGSEA. V was cut by 8 bases and J by 3 bases, with 7 bases left in between.

The rearrangement links TRBV29-1 to TRBJ1-1; D is undetermined. The clonotype originates from a man between 18 and 29 years old with Graves' hyperthyroidism. Source material: blood. The CDR3 protein is CSSMDTEAFF. CDR3 nucleotides: TGCAGCAGCATGGACACTGAAGCTTTCTTT.